This record covers a single TCR beta chain. This sample was taken from a study of blood T cell repertoires in COVID-19. Background on the study: Sites across the United States, Italy and Spain contributed samples from acute and convalescent COVID-19. In each case, the material was cDNA or gDNA derived from T cells, B-cell-depleted T cells, or PBMCs.

Original methodology: Reference gene primer amplification gave nucleated cell count estimates. TCRdb's copy holds only in-frame clones and misses some; the assay was immunoSEQ multiplex PCR. V, J and clone size reflect that table, while D and trimming were determined from the DNA. The top ten clones hold about 10% of a sample with about 98,000 clones, about 85% of them seen once. Sequenced material: peripheral blood. The receptor's source is an elderly woman with acute or convalescent COVID-19.

Written as DNA, the CDR3 is TGTGCCAGCAGGGGAGGGACAGGACTTAATCAGCCCCAGCATTTT. Encoded protein: CASRGGTGLNQPQHF. The rearrangement links TRBV2 to TRBJ1-5, with 8 positions matching TRBD1. Per germline, CDR1 SNHLY and CDR2 FYNNEI. CDR3 size: 15 residues. The J segment lost 4 bases and the V segment lost 6 bases, leaving 8 bases of the junction unmatched.